The present entry profiles one T cell receptor (beta chain) with its context. The entry originates in a study of T cell changes during pregnancy in multiple sclerosis. Trimming stripped 0 bases from V and 8 bases from J, with 10 bases between. Germline assignment: CDR1 GTSNPN and CDR2 SVGIG (reference sequence). The CDR3 sequence is 12 residues long. The repertoire was sequenced with immunoSEQ multiplex PCR; TCRdb's copy has only in-frame clones and lacks some. The sample consists of about 80,000 clones, about 90% of them appearing once. The source of this sequence is a female donor with multiple sclerosis, enrolled in a pregnancy study. The sequencing used peripheral blood, collected before pregnancy. The chain has TRBV30 and TRBJ1-2; D is unclear. CDR3 region: CAWSVGSLGYTF. Written as DNA, the CDR3 is TGTGCCTGGAGTGTGGGCTCTCTCGGCTACACCTTC. The whole variable domain, filled in from reference TRBV30 and TRBJ1-2, reads SQTIHQWPATLVQPVGSPLSLECTVEGTSNPNLYWYRQAAGRGLQLLFYSVGIGQISSEVPQNLSASRPQDRQFILSSKKLLLSDSGFYLCAWSVGSLGYTFGSGTRLTVV.